These 14 T cell receptor beta chains were all obtained from the same sample, sequenced in a study of blood T cell repertoires in COVID-19 (dated by TCRdb to the early 2020s). The library came from the immunoSEQ multiplex PCR assay. What TCRdb holds here is the immuneACCESS table cut down to in-frame rearrangements. Part of the clones is not present; checked against another copy, under half of the missing clones reflect an unresolved V gene, and the others are unexplained. Counted in this sample were some 500,000 clones; approximately 90% of them appeared once. Approximately 2% of the sample lies in the top ten. Sequenced: PBMCs or T cells enriched from blood (not recorded which). The receptors derive from a woman aged 40 to 50 who had recovered from COVID-19.

V is TRBV7-2 and J is TRBJ2-5, with D perhaps matching TRBD1 (6 bases). Trimming took off 5 bases at V and 3 bases at J, with 13 bases between the two ends. The CDR3 totals 14 residues. Germline CDR1 is SGHTA and CDR2 is FQGNSA. CDR3 sequence (DNA): TGTGCCAGCAGCCGCGACAGGAACGAAGAGACCCAGTACTTC. It yields the protein CASSRDRNEETQYF. The full variable domain, rest sourced from reference TRBV7-2 and TRBJ2-5, is GAGVSQSPSNKVTEKGKDVELRCDPISGHTALYWYRQSLGQGLEFLIYFQGNSAPDKSGLPSDRFSAERTGGSVSTLTIQRTQQEDSAVYLCASSRDRNEETQYFGPGTRLLVL.

This sequence joins TRBV6-6 and TRBJ2-7; 13 nucleotides agree with TRBD2. The CDR3 covers 18 residues. Trimming at V came to 5 bases and at J to 6 bases, leaving 16 bases not matched to a gene. The germline CDR1 and CDR2 sequences are MNHNY and SVGAGI (reference sequence). CDR3 nucleotide sequence: TGTGCCAGCAGTCGATGGACTAGCGGGAGTAAGGGGTCGCTCGAGCAGTACTTC. It encodes CASSRWTSGSKGSLEQYF.

The CDR3 bases are TGTGCCAGCAGCTTGGCCCCCTCTAGCGGGAGGACAGAGACCCAGTACTTC. Its protein product is CASSLAPSSGRTETQYF. The chain is built from TRBV5-6 and TRBJ2-5, with 11 nucleotides matching TRBD2. CDR1 and CDR2 (germline): SGHDT, YYEEEE. The V and J ends lost 0 bases and 4 bases, in that order; junction bases with no gene match: 8. This CDR3 spans 17 amino acids. Using reference TRBV5-6 and TRBJ2-5 for the parts outside the CDR3, the full variable domain is DAGVTQSPTHLIKTRGQQVTLRCSPKSGHDTVSWYQQALGQGPQFIFQYYEEEERQRGNFPDRFSGHQFPNYSSELNVNALLLGDSALYLCASSLAPSSGRTETQYFGPGTRLLVL.

This chain connects TRBV28 to TRBJ1-1; TRBD1 aligns across 7 bases. Germline V lookup: CDR1 MDHEN, CDR2 SYDVKM. The CDR3 extends over 13 amino acids. J gave up 7 bases and V 9 bases, and 11 bases lay outside the gene matches. The CDR3 sequence: CASSQGVRGEAFF. The CDR3 DNA is TGTGCCAGTTCGCAGGGGGTAAGGGGTGAAGCTTTCTTT.

The V and J genes are TRBV27 and TRBJ1-5; D gene uncertain. V lost 6 bases to trimming and J lost 9 bases, with 24 bases between them. Per the germline V gene, CDR1 is MNHEY and CDR2 is SMNVEV (reference sequence). CDR3 length: 16 amino acids. CDR3 sequence: CASSPIDGVRFSPQHF. The CDR3 DNA follows: TGTGCCAGCAGCCCTATCGATGGTGTACGGTTCTCGCCCCAGCATTTT.

The chain combines TRBV23-1 with TRBJ1-5; TRBD1 matches 7 bases. TRBV23-1 is an ORF, with its function uncertain. V shed 4 bases, J shed 0 bases, and the junction held 9 bases outside the gene matches. This CDR3 comprises 17 residues. This CDR3 reads CASSRSSGTDSNQPQHF. The CDR3 DNA is TGCGCCAGCAGTCGTTCTAGTGGGACAGATAGCAATCAGCCCCAGCATTTT.

The V call is TRBV3-1 (or the pseudogene TRBV3-2), the J call TRBJ1-5; 7 bases line up with TRBD1. This CDR3 has 14 amino acids. Germline V CDR1 and CDR2: LGHDT, YNNKEL (reference sequence). V trimming: 5 bases; J trimming: 3 bases; junction bases outside the gene matches: 4. CDR3 in amino acids: CASSKGQSNQPQHF. As DNA, the CDR3 is TGTGCCAGCAGCAAGGGACAGTCCAATCAGCCCCAGCATTTT.

The chain joins TRBV7-9 to TRBJ1-5, with TRBD1 identical over 8 bases. The germline CDR1 and CDR2 sequences are SEHNR and FQNEAQ (reference sequence). V was clipped by 3 bases and J by 1 base; unmatched bases: 8. The CDR3 is 17 residues long. The chain's CDR3 is CASSFGQGGTSNQPQHF. For the CDR3, the DNA is TGTGCCAGCAGCTTCGGACAGGGAGGGACGAGCAATCAGCCCCAGCATTTT.

V usage is TRBV11-1 and J usage is TRBJ2-7; 8 nucleotides match TRBD1. The germline CDR1 and CDR2 sequences are SGHAT and FQDESV (reference sequence). The CDR3 contains 14 residues. After removal of 2 bases from V and 3 bases from J, the junction contained 3 bases not matched to a gene. CDR3 DNA sequence: TGTGCCAGCAGCTTAACAGGGGGAAACTACGAGCAGTACTTC. It codes for CASSLTGGNYEQYF.

This chain joins TRBV19 and TRBJ1-1; weak D call: TRBD1 (6 bases). The ends were cut back, 2 bases at V and 3 bases at J, with 19 bases in the middle. This CDR3 is built from 17 residues. CDR1 is LNHDA and CDR2 is SQIVND in the germline V gene (reference sequence). CDR3 protein: CASSILDPTGLDTEAFF. The CDR3 DNA reads as TGTGCCAGTAGTATATTGGACCCAACAGGGTTGGACACTGAAGCTTTCTTT.

The chain recombines TRBV30 with TRBJ2-7; the match to TRBD2 covers 13 bases. This CDR3 is built from 14 residues. The V segment lost 5 bases and the J segment 1 base; nucleotides outside the gene matches: 2. CDR1 is GTSNPN and CDR2 is SVGIG in the germline V gene (reference sequence). CDR3 sequence (DNA): TGTGCCTGGGGGACTAGCGGGACTTCCTACGAGCAGTACTTC. Translation gives CAWGTSGTSYEQYF.

This rearrangement joins TRBV6-5 to TRBJ1-2, with 8 bases lining up with TRBD1. The CDR3 is 13 residues long. Germline V lookup: CDR1 MNHEY, CDR2 SVGAGI. Trimming cost V 5 bases and J 8 bases; bases outside gene matches: 7. The CDR3 is CASSQPWTGGYTF. As DNA, the CDR3 is TGTGCCAGCAGTCAACCGTGGACAGGGGGCTACACCTTC.

This clone was picked up one time. The rearrangement uses TRBV5-1 and TRBJ2-7; a possible D gene is TRBD2 (6 bases). V lost 7 bases to trimming and J lost 0 bases, with 11 bases between them. The CDR3 totals 13 residues. The germline V gene has CDR1 SGHRS and CDR2 YFSETQ. The CDR3 coding sequence is TGCGCCAGCGGAGGGGAGGCCTCCTACGAGCAGTACTTC. Translation gives CASGGEASYEQYF.

The chain employs TRBV19 and TRBJ1-5; TRBD1 aligns across 7 bases. The germline gives CDR1 LNHDA, CDR2 SQIVND (reference sequence). The CDR3 runs 15 residues. The V and J ends lost 6 bases and 2 bases, in that order; junction bases with no gene match: 7. CDR3 DNA sequence: TGTGCCAGTAGGATCGACAGGGTTGGCAATCAGCCCCAGCATTTT. Its protein product is CASRIDRVGNQPQHF. The whole variable domain, remainder taken from reference TRBV19 and TRBJ1-5, is DGGITQSPKYLFRKEGQNVTLSCEQNLNHDAMYWYRQDPGQGLRLIYYSQIVNDFQKGDIAEGYSVSREKKESFPLTVTSAQKNPTAFYLCASRIDRVGNQPQHFGDGTRLSIL.